The next 30 T cell receptor beta chains were all read from a single sample in a study of CD8 T cells in ankylosing spondylitis. The study, taken as a whole, reports: Eight or nine highly homologous variants formed a TCR beta motif that appeared characteristic of ankylosing spondylitis blood.

Via MiXCR, TCRdb re-called the 5' RACE reads, giving one row per CDR3 protein. The data contain 700,000 to 850,000 distinct CDR3 sequences, over 9.5% of them seen just once; the ten biggest clones take up under 0.6%. Antigens of these TCRs are unknown. Source material: blood, either unsorted or a sorted T cell fraction (not recorded which). Receptor source: a male donor with ankylosing spondylitis.

This clonotype was detected only a few times. V usage is TRBV9 and J usage is TRBJ1-1, with D perhaps TRBD1 (6 bases). V lost 0 bases and J 2 bases, leaving 11 bases between the germline ends. Germline CDR1 SGDLS, CDR2 YYNGEE. The length of the CDR3 is 15 residues. The CDR3 region is CASSVGGTPNTEAFF. CDR3 coding DNA: TGTGCCAGCAGCGTAGGAGGGACACCAAACACTGAAGCTTTCTTT.

The chain uses TRBV4-3 and TRBJ1-2; D unclear. Trimming took 0 bases from V and 4 from J, leaving 9 bases between them. CDR3 size: 14 residues. Germline V gene data show CDR1 as LGHNA and CDR2 as YSLEER. CDR3 DNA: TGCGCCAGCAGCCAAGAGTGGCGGATCTATGGCTACACCTTC. Translated, it gives CASSQEWRIYGYTF.

This rearrangement joins TRBV27 to TRBJ2-7, with TRBD2 matching 12 bases. V lost 3 bases, J lost 7 bases, and 10 bases stayed unmatched. There are 16 residues in the CDR3. The germline gives CDR1 MNHEY, CDR2 SMNVEV (reference sequence). CDR3 amino acids: CASSLGLAGGLKEQYF. CDR3 nucleotide sequence: TGTGCCAGCAGTTTGGGGCTAGCGGGAGGGCTGAAGGAGCAGTACTTC.

This chain connects TRBV4-3 to TRBJ2-4; unclear D gene. The germline CDR1 and CDR2 sequences are LGHNA and YSLEER. The CDR3 consists of 14 residues. Deletions cut 1 base from V and 0 bases from J, with 4 bases between. The CDR3: CASSQALAKNIQYF. CDR3 DNA sequence: TGCGCCAGCAGCCAAGCACTAGCCAAAAACATTCAGTACTTC.

This chain connects TRBV6-6 to TRBJ2-7; 11 nucleotides match TRBD2. Per germline, CDR1 MNHNY and CDR2 SVGAGI (reference sequence). The CDR3 extends over 15 amino acids. Losses at the gene ends were 7 bases for V and 3 bases for J; bases not matched to a gene: 8. This CDR3 is CASTREGTSGYEQYF. The CDR3 region has the DNA TGTGCCAGCACCAGGGAAGGGACTAGCGGCTACGAGCAGTACTTC.

This clonotype was counted only a few times. The chain recombines TRBV6-2 or TRBV6-3 with TRBJ1-5; D not certain. Germline V gives CDR1 MNHEY, CDR2 SVGEGT. Trimming removed 2 bases at V and 2 bases at J, with 7 bases between. The CDR3 runs 14 residues. This CDR3 is CASSYRVGNQPQHF. The CDR3 nucleotides are TGTGCCAGCAGTTACAGGGTAGGCAATCAGCCCCAGCATTTT.

The chain couples TRBV12-3 or TRBV12-4 to TRBJ2-3; 9 nucleotides line up with TRBD2. Trimming at V came to 5 bases and at J to 3 bases, leaving 9 bases not matched to a gene. CDR3 length: 16 residues. The CDR3 coding sequence is TGTGCCAGCAGTCAAATAGCGGGAGCACGGACAGATACGCAGTATTTT. It specifies CASSQIAGARTDTQYF.

CDR3 in DNA: TGTGCCAGCTCGTGGGCCGGGACAGGACTCTCCTACGAGCAGTACTTC. Translated: CASSWAGTGLSYEQYF. This chain joins TRBV18 and TRBJ2-7, with 8 positions matching TRBD1. The CDR3 length is 16 residues. V gave up 6 bases and J gave up 0 bases; unmatched junction bases: 10. CDR1 KGHSH and CDR2 LQKENI come from the germline V gene. Based on the CDR3 plus reference TRBV18 and TRBJ2-7, the full variable domain is NAGVMQNPRHLVRRRGQEARLRCSPMKGHSHVYWYRQLPEEGLKFMVYLQKENIIDESGMPKERFSAEFPKEGPSILRIQQVVRGDSAAYFCASSWAGTGLSYEQYFGPGTRLTVT.

This clonotype has at least ten counts. The chain uses TRBV27 and TRBJ1-6; D gene unclear. Per the germline V gene, CDR1 is MNHEY and CDR2 is SMNVEV (reference sequence). The CDR3 is 15 amino acids. The V and J ends lost 6 bases and 0 bases respectively, with 9 bases between them. The CDR3 DNA follows: TGTGCCAGCAGCCCCCGGGGCTCCTATAATTCACCCCTCCACTTT. Translating it yields CASSPRGSYNSPLHF.

Ten or more counts support this clonotype. The chain has TRBV12-3 or TRBV12-4 and TRBJ1-1; D not resolved. The CDR3 extends over 14 amino acids. Deletions cut 4 bases from V and 0 bases from J, with 9 bases between. Here the CDR3 reads CASSYSPVNTEAFF. CDR3 bases: TGTGCCAGCAGTTACTCTCCGGTGAACACTGAAGCTTTCTTT.

This chain links TRBV29-1 with TRBJ1-1; 9 bases line up with TRBD1. With V trimmed by 8 bases and J by 6 bases, 7 bases remained unmatched. The CDR3 runs to 12 residues. CDR1 and CDR2 (germline): SQVTM, ANQGSEA. CDR3 sequence reads: CSSGTGSSEAFF. The DNA of the CDR3 is TGCAGCAGCGGGACAGGGTCCTCTGAAGCTTTCTTT.

This clonotype was counted between two and nine times. This chain links TRBV7-2 with TRBJ2-2; 14 positions match TRBD2. The germline CDR1 and CDR2 sequences are SGHTA and FQGNSA. The V segment lost 5 bases and the J segment 8 bases; nucleotides outside the gene matches: 4. The CDR3 spans 15 residues. CDR3 sequence: CASSRGLAGVGELFF. CDR3 coding DNA: TGTGCCAGCAGCAGGGGACTAGCGGGAGTTGGGGAGCTGTTTTTT.

The gene calls are TRBV20-1 and TRBJ1-6, with no clear D. In germline, CDR1 is DFQATT, CDR2 SNEGSKA (reference sequence). The V end lost 4 bases, the J end lost 9 bases, and 19 bases lay between the germline ends. There are 15 residues in the CDR3. CDR3 sequence: CSATRVGFLPSPLHF. The CDR3 region has the DNA TGCAGTGCTACCCGGGTGGGGTTCCTACCTTCACCCCTCCACTTT.

The chain uses TRBV9 and TRBJ1-2, with D hard to call. The germline gives CDR1 SGDLS, CDR2 YYNGEE. The V end was cut by 0 bases, the J end by 0 bases, with 12 bases between. CDR3 length: 16 residues. CDR3 DNA sequence: TGTGCCAGCAGCGTAGCTTCGACAAACCCTAACTATGGCTACACCTTC. Its translation is CASSVASTNPNYGYTF.

J is TRBJ2-7 and V is TRBV28; D not certain. With 6 bases removed from V and 3 bases from J, the gap between germline ends came to 21 bases. The CDR3 is 16 amino acids. CDR1 is MDHEN and CDR2 is SYDVKM in the germline V gene. Here the CDR3 reads CASSPPAGLLRYEQYF. For the CDR3, the DNA is TGTGCCAGCAGCCCCCCCGCCGGGCTACTCCGCTACGAGCAGTACTTC.

CDR3 sequence reads: CSARDPQGDQETQYF. As DNA, the CDR3 is TGCAGTGCTAGAGATCCCCAGGGGGACCAAGAGACCCAGTACTTC. The chain carries TRBV20-1 and TRBJ2-5; 7 bases map to TRBD1. The CDR3 consists of 15 residues. Unmatched junction bases numbered 4, after V lost 0 bases and J lost 0 bases. Germline V CDR1 and CDR2: DFQATT, SNEGSKA (reference sequence).

The chain has TRBV6-1 and TRBJ2-2; D gene uncertain. The CDR3 is 16 amino acids. V was shortened by 5 bases and J by 3 bases, with 16 bases between the two germline ends. CDR1 is MNHNS and CDR2 is SASEGT in the germline V gene. The CDR3 bases are TGTGCCAGCAGTACCTACATCTCGATTTACACCGGGGAGCTGTTTTTT. Protein: CASSTYISIYTGELFF.

This clonotype occurred many times. The chain has TRBV3-1 and TRBJ2-5, with unresolved D. Germline V gene sequence: CDR1 LGHDT, CDR2 YNNKEL (reference sequence). The ends were cut back, 4 bases at V and 3 bases at J, with 12 bases in the middle. This CDR3 has 14 residues. This CDR3 reads CASSRRQAEETQYF. The CDR3, as DNA: TGTGCCAGCAGCCGGCGGCAGGCGGAAGAGACCCAGTACTTC.

V gene TRBV11-2 combines with J gene TRBJ2-3, with TRBD2 as a possible D gene (6 bases). The CDR3 sequence is 14 residues long. Looked up from germline, CDR1 is SGHAT and CDR2 is FQNNGV. Trimming pared 5 bases from V and 2 bases from J, leaving 11 bases between. CDR3 sequence (DNA): TGTGCCAGCAGCCAAACTAGCCACACAGATACGCAGTATTTT. It is translated as CASSQTSHTDTQYF. Using reference TRBV11-2 and TRBJ2-3 for the parts outside the CDR3, the full variable domain is EAGVAQSPRYKIIEKRQSVAFWCNPISGHATLYWYQQILGQGPKLLIQFQNNGVVDDSQLPKDRFSAERLKGVDSTLKIQPAKLEDSAVYLCASSQTSHTDTQYFGPGTRLTVL.

At least ten counts were recorded for this clonotype. V is TRBV10-2 and J is TRBJ2-7, with 10 bases identical to TRBD1. This CDR3 has 14 residues. Germline values: CDR1 WSHSY, CDR2 SAAADI. Losses at the gene ends were 10 bases for V and 1 base for J; bases not matched to a gene: 7. CDR3 amino acids: CAIKGQGNSYEQYF. CDR3 sequence (DNA): TGCGCCATTAAGGGACAGGGGAATTCCTACGAGCAGTACTTC.

This clonotype has a count of ten or more. The chain has TRBV5-1 and TRBJ2-1; D is unresolved. The germline gives CDR1 SGHRS, CDR2 YFSETQ. There are 17 residues in the CDR3. Deletions cut 4 bases from V and 1 base from J, with 18 bases between. The CDR3 bases are TGCGCCAGCAGCCTCATGGACGGGTGGGTATCCTACAATGAGCAGTTCTTC. It specifies CASSLMDGWVSYNEQFF. Complete variable domain (other parts from reference TRBV5-1 and TRBJ2-1): KAGVTQTPRYLIKTRGQQVTLSCSPISGHRSVSWYQQTPGQGLQFLFEYFSETQRNKGNFPGRFSGRQFSNSRSEMNVSTLELGDSALYLCASSLMDGWVSYNEQFFGPGTRLTVL.

This clonotype has more than one count but fewer than ten. Here the CDR3 reads CASSPGQRKYQPQHF. The CDR3 DNA is TGTGCCAGCTCACCGGGACAGAGGAAATATCAGCCCCAGCATTTT. The chain employs TRBV18 and TRBJ1-5; 7 nucleotides agree with TRBD1. V gave up 3 bases and J gave up 5 bases; unmatched junction bases: 7. This CDR3 region has 15 residues. Germline V gene data show CDR1 as KGHSH and CDR2 as LQKENI.

The sample holds a few counts of this clonotype. This chain joins TRBV20-1 and TRBJ2-3; 10 positions agree with TRBD2. The V gene end was trimmed by 3 bases and the J gene end by 2 bases; junction bases not matched to a gene: 5. Germline CDR1 DFQATT, CDR2 SNEGSKA (reference sequence). CDR3 length equals 15 residues. The CDR3 region is CSASHSGGYTDTQYF. CDR3 bases: TGCAGTGCTAGCCATAGCGGGGGGTACACAGATACGCAGTATTTT.

This clonotype was observed many times. This chain links TRBV12-3 or TRBV12-4 with TRBJ2-7, with D perhaps TRBD1 or TRBD2 (7 bases each). The V end was cut by 5 bases, the J end by 5 bases, with 19 bases between. This CDR3 is built from 15 residues. DNA of the CDR3: TGTGCCAGCAGTCCCTTGGGAGGGGGCTCTGACGAGCAGTACTTC. Protein: CASSPLGGGSDEQYF.

This clonotype was recorded many times. V usage is TRBV29-1 and J usage is TRBJ2-3, with TRBD1 identical over 7 bases. This CDR3 contains 14 residues. Trimming took 6 bases from V and 0 from J; bases not matched to a gene: 6. Germline V gene sequence: CDR1 SQVTM, CDR2 ANQGSEA. The CDR3 sequence: CSVEQGLSTDTQYF. The CDR3 nucleotides are TGCAGCGTAGAACAGGGGCTTAGCACAGATACGCAGTATTTT.

This clonotype came up many times. The V and J genes are TRBV4-2 and TRBJ2-7; no clear D gene. The ends were cut back, 1 base at V and 1 base at J, with 8 bases in the middle. Germline V gene sequence: CDR1 LGHNA, CDR2 YNFKEQ. The CDR3 is made up of 14 amino acids. As DNA, the CDR3 is TGTGCCAGCAGCCAAGGACGGGCTTCCTACGAGCAGTACTTC. Protein: CASSQGRASYEQYF.

This clonotype turned up a few times. CDR3 in amino acids: CASSLVQGSLNQPQHF. As DNA, the CDR3 is TGCGCCAGCAGCTTGGTGCAGGGGAGTTTAAATCAGCCCCAGCATTTT. This chain uses TRBV5-1 with TRBJ1-5, with D possibly being TRBD1 (6 bases). The CDR3 length is 16 residues. CDR1 is SGHRS, CDR2 YFSETQ, per germline. V was clipped by 0 bases and J by 4 bases, with 14 bases between them.

The chain is built from TRBV5-1 and TRBJ2-7; 7 bases are shared with TRBD2. Germline CDR1 reads SGHRS; CDR2 reads YFSETQ. The CDR3 loop spans 15 amino acids. The V segment lost 4 bases and the J segment 3 bases; nucleotides outside the gene matches: 10. The CDR3 spells CASSLGLNTFYEQYF. The CDR3 DNA sequence: TGCGCCAGCAGCCTGGGACTAAACACCTTCTACGAGCAGTACTTC.

This rearrangement joins TRBV12-3 or TRBV12-4 to TRBJ2-1; 8 bases fit TRBD2. The CDR3 sequence is 16 residues long. Trimming took 8 bases from V and 8 from J; bases not matched to a gene: 17. CDR3 region: CASQRSRSGSFHEQFF. As DNA, the CDR3 is TGTGCCAGCCAAAGGTCCCGGAGCGGGAGCTTTCATGAGCAGTTCTTC.

The chain recombines TRBV6-5 with TRBJ2-5, with D tentatively TRBD1 or TRBD2 (5 bases each). The CDR3 loop spans 13 amino acids. Trimming removed 4 bases at V and 7 bases at J, with 13 bases between. Germline values: CDR1 MNHEY, CDR2 SVGAGI. CDR3 DNA: TGTGCCAGCAGTTCTCGGACTGGGGGGACCCAGTACTTC. Its protein product is CASSSRTGGTQYF.